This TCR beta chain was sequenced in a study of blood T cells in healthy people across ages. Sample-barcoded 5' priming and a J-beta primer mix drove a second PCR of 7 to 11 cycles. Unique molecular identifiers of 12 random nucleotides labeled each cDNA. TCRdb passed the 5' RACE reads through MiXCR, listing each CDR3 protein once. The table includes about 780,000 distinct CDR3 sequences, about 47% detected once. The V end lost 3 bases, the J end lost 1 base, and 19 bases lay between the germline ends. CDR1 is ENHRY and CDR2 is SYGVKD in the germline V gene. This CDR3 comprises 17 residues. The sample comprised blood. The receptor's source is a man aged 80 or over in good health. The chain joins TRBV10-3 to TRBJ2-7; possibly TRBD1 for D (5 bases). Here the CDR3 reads CAISDIVATAISYEQYF. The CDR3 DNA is TGTGCCATCAGTGACATAGTCGCGACAGCGATTTCCTACGAGCAGTACTTC.